Following are 6 T cell receptor beta chains from one sample sequenced in a study of T cell repertoires in cytomegalovirus infection. One entry per CDR3 protein results from TCRdb running MiXCR on the reads. The sample holds about 130,000 distinct CDR3 sequences, 7% to 10% seen once. The sequencing input was PBMCs. These TCRs come from a human donor in good health (CMV status not recorded). Some clones in this sample may be carry-over from other donors' samples.

This clonotype has ten or more counts. The rearrangement uses TRBV25-1 and TRBJ1-1, with D perhaps matching TRBD1 (5 bases). The germline V gene encodes CDR1 MGHDK and CDR2 SYGVNS. Trimming took off 5 bases at V and 4 bases at J, with 17 bases between the two ends. The CDR3 totals 15 residues. As DNA, the CDR3 is TGTGCCAGCAGTAAGGGGTTTGGGGGGGGCACTGAAGCTTTCTTT. As protein: CASSKGFGGGTEAFF.

This clonotype was seen more than once but under ten times. The chain links TRBV5-8 to TRBJ2-1; D might be TRBD2 (5 bases). The CDR3 spans 16 residues. Germline-derived CDR1 and CDR2 are SGHTS and YDEGEE. Deletions cut 3 bases from V and 0 bases from J, with 13 bases between. CDR3 bases: TGTGCCAGCAGCTCGGGGAAACTTAGCTCCTACAATGAGCAGTTCTTC. This gives the protein CASSSGKLSSYNEQFF.

This clonotype was seen repeatedly, ten times or more. The CDR3 DNA sequence: TGTGCCAGCAGACGACAGGGGGCCGGCTACAATGAGCAGTTCTTC. It specifies CASRRQGAGYNEQFF. V and J are TRBV2 and TRBJ2-1; the match to TRBD1 covers 10 bases. Per germline, CDR1 SNHLY and CDR2 FYNNEI. Trimming cost V 6 bases and J 3 bases; bases outside gene matches: 5. The length of the CDR3 is 15 residues. The full variable domain, with the rest looked up from reference TRBV2 and TRBJ2-1, is EPEVTQTPSHQVTQMGQEVILRCVPISNHLYFYWYRQILGQKVEFLVSFYNNEISEKSEIFDDQFSVERPDGSNFTLKIRSTKLEDSAMYFCASRRQGAGYNEQFFGPGTRLTVL.

Many counts were recorded for this clonotype. The V and J genes are TRBV2 and TRBJ2-7; TRBD2 is a possible D gene (6 bases). Germline assignment: CDR1 SNHLY and CDR2 FYNNEI. The CDR3 contains 14 residues. V lost 7 bases to trimming and J lost 0 bases, with 13 bases between them. CDR3 nucleotide sequence: TGTGCCAGCAAGGTCCCGGGAGCCTCCTACGAGCAGTACTTC. It specifies CASKVPGASYEQYF.

This clonotype was picked up many times. This rearrangement joins TRBV2 to TRBJ2-1; D not resolved. Germline V gives CDR1 SNHLY, CDR2 FYNNEI. This CDR3 region has 16 residues. Trimming removed 2 bases at V and 2 bases at J, with 13 bases between. CDR3 bases: TGTGCCAGCAGTGAAAAGTTCCCGCTCGCCTACAATGAGCAGTTCTTC. This gives the protein CASSEKFPLAYNEQFF.

This clonotype was detected ten times or more. The chain couples TRBV12-3 or TRBV12-4 to TRBJ2-1; D is unresolved. The CDR3 spans 13 residues. Trimming left V 6 bases short and J 6 bases short, with 12 bases between. CDR3 nucleotides: TGTGCCAGCAGCCCCGCTGGACCCAATGAGCAGTTCTTC. Residues: CASSPAGPNEQFF.